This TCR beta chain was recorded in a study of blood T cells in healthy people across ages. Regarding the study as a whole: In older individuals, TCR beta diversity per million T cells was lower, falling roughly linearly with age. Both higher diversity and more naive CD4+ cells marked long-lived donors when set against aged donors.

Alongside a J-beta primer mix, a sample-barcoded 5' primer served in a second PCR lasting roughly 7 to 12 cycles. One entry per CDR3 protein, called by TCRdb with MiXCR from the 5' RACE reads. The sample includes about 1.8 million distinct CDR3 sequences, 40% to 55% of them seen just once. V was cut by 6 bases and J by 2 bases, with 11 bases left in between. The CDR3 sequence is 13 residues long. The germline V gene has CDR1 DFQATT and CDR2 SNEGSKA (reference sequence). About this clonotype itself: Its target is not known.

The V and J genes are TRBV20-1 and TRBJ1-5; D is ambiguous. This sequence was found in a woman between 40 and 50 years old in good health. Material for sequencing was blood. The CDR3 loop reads CSAPPVGNQPQHF. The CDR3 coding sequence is TGCAGTGCCCCTCCGGTGGGCAATCAGCCCCAGCATTTT.